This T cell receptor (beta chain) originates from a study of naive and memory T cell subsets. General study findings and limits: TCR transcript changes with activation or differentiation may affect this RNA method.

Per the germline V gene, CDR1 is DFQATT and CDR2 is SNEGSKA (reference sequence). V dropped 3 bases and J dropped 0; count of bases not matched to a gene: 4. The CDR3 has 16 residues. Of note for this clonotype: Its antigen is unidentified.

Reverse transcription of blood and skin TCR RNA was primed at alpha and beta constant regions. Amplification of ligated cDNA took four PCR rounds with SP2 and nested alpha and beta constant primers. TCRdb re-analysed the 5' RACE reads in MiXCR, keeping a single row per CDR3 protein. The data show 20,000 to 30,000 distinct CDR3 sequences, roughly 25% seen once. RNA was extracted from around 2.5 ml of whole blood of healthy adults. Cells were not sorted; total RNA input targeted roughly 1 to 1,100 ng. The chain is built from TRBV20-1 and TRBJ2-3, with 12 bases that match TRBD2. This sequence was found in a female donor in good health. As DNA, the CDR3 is TGCAGTGCTAGTCATACTAGCGGGGGGAGCACAGATACGCAGTATTTT. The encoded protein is CSASHTSGGSTDTQYF.